Below are 8 T cell receptor beta chains sequenced from a single sample in a study of blood T cell repertoires in COVID-19. Generated by immunoSEQ multiplex PCR, the TCRdb table keeps only in-frame clones and is missing some. The sample shows approximately 200,000 clones, around nine tenths of them seen only once. Specimen: peripheral blood. The receptors here all came from a man between 60 and 75 years old who had recovered from COVID-19.

The chain is built from TRBV5-1 and TRBJ1-1; weak D call: TRBD1 (5 bases). Germline-derived CDR1 and CDR2 are SGHRS and YFSETQ. V dropped 5 bases and J dropped 0 bases, with 11 bases sitting between them. This CDR3 comprises 14 residues. The chain's CDR3 is CASRPQGMNTEAFF. The CDR3 coding sequence is TGCGCCAGCAGGCCTCAGGGTATGAACACTGAAGCTTTCTTT.

This chain links TRBV4-3 with TRBJ1-1; 9 bases fit TRBD1. This CDR3 comprises 17 residues. Germline CDR1 is LGHNA and CDR2 is YSLEER. Unmatched junction bases numbered 14, after V lost 4 bases and J lost 5 bases. The CDR3 nucleotides are TGCGCCAGCAGCCTCCAAACCGGGACAGGGCTATCGACTGAAGCTTTCTTT. It is translated as CASSLQTGTGLSTEAFF.

The V gene is TRBV30, the J gene TRBJ2-5; TRBD1 matches at 11 bases. With 2 bases clipped from V and 4 bases from J, the junction kept 9 bases outside the gene matches. The CDR3 covers 16 residues. CDR1 and CDR2 from the germline V gene are GTSNPN and SVGIG (reference sequence). CDR3 coding DNA: TGTGCCTGGAGTACTGGGGGACAGGGGGTGGGAGAGACCCAGTACTTC. Its translation is CAWSTGGQGVGETQYF.

The chain combines TRBV3-1 (or the pseudogene TRBV3-2) with TRBJ1-1; possibly TRBD1 for D (5 bases). V was shortened by 4 bases and J by 6 bases, with 9 bases between the two germline ends. CDR3 length: 12 amino acids. Germline CDR1 reads LGHDT; CDR2 reads YNNKEL (reference sequence). In DNA, the CDR3 is TGTGCCAGCAGCCGTCAAGGGGCTGAAGCTTTCTTT. Its translation: CASSRQGAEAFF.

The V and J genes are TRBV19 and TRBJ2-5; D possibly corresponds to TRBD1 (5 bases). The CDR3 covers 13 residues. Germline assignment: CDR1 LNHDA and CDR2 SQIVND (reference sequence). Trimming left V 5 bases short and J 4 bases short, with 11 bases between. The chain's CDR3 is CASSVQGRETQYF. CDR3 coding DNA: TGTGCCAGTAGTGTCCAGGGTCGAGAGACCCAGTACTTC.

V is TRBV24-1 and J is TRBJ1-1; the D is unclear. The CDR3 is made up of 13 amino acids. Germline-derived CDR1 and CDR2 are KGHDR and SFDVKD. V shed 3 bases and J shed 2 bases, with 6 bases lying between them. The CDR3 reads CATSDAGNTEAFF. The CDR3 bases are TGTGCCACCAGTGATGCAGGAAACACTGAAGCTTTCTTT.

This clone was observed a handful of times. The chain has TRBV14 and TRBJ1-5; D uncertain. Per germline, CDR1 SGHDN and CDR2 FVKESK. Trimming took 2 bases from V and 7 from J, leaving 9 bases between them. The CDR3 contains 13 residues. The CDR3 DNA reads as TGTGCCAGCAGCCAACACGGAGACCAGCCCCAGCATTTT. Amino acid sequence: CASSQHGDQPQHF.

The chain couples TRBV7-3 to TRBJ1-6; the D gene is possibly TRBD1 (6 bases). This CDR3 has 15 residues. Per germline, CDR1 SGHTA and CDR2 FQGTGA. V was cut by 4 bases and J by 4 bases, with 11 bases left in between. This CDR3 reads CASSSGVRYNSPLHF. CDR3 nucleotide sequence: TGTGCCAGCAGCTCAGGGGTCAGGTATAATTCACCCCTCCACTTT.